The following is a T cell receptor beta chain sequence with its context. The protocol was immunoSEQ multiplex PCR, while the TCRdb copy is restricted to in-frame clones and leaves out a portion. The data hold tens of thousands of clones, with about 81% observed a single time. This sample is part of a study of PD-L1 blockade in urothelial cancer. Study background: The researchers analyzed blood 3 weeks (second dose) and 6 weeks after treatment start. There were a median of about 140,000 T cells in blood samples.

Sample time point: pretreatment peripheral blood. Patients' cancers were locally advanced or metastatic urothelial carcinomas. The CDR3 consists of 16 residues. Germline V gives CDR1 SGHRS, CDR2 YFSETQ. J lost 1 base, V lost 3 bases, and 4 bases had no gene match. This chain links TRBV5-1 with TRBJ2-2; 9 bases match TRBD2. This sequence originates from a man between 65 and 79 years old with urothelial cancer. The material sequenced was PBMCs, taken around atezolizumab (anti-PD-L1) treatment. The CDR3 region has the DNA TGCGCCAGCAGCTCCATAGCGGGAGTGAACACCGGGGAGCTGTTTTTT. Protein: CASSSIAGVNTGELFF.